The present T cell receptor (beta chain) was sequenced within a study of T cells in Graves' hyperthyroidism and ophthalmopathy. This clonotype was recorded once. Trimming shortened V by 3 bases and J by 11 bases, and 19 bases separated the two germline ends. Germline V gene data show CDR1 as LNHDA and CDR2 as SQIVND (reference sequence). The CDR3 totals 14 residues. It was uncontrolled infection, other autoimmune disease, pregnancy or lactation that excluded patients. The diagnostic basis comprised clinical symptoms, serum thyroxine and TRAb, thyroid ultrasound and orbital computed tomography. From 8.5 to 10 ml of fresh peripheral blood, PBMCs were isolated. RNA transcripts served as the template for amplifying TCR beta CDR3 regions. During a first-round RT-PCR of the TCR CDR3, the HTBI primer set was used. TCRdb analysed the multiplex PCR reads with MiXCR anew, one entry per CDR3 protein. The sample lists hundreds of thousands of distinct CDR3 sequences; 15% to 19% were seen once.

The sample was blood. This clonotype was obtained from a woman between 18 and 29 years old with Graves' hyperthyroidism that later progressed to Graves' ophthalmopathy. The rearrangement uses TRBV19 and TRBJ1-2, with D uncertain. Written as DNA, the CDR3 is TGTGCCAGTAGTATGAGCCCGGAACGATCTGGGTACACCTTC. Residues: CASSMSPERSGYTF.